This T cell receptor (beta chain) was sequenced for a study of CD8 T cells in Susac syndrome. With 3 bases removed from V and 2 bases from J, the gap between germline ends came to 16 bases. The CDR3 consists of 16 residues. Germline V gene data show CDR1 as LGHNT and CDR2 as FRNRAP. RNA in amounts of 0.5 to 1 ug was reverse transcribed with random hexamers. The TCR beta CDR3 was amplified by immunoSEQ multiplex PCR across 54 Vbeta, 13 Jbeta. TCRdb itself ran the immunoSEQ multiplex PCR reads through MiXCR, one entry per CDR3 protein. The table lists 65,000 to 75,000 distinct CDR3 sequences, 95% of them singletons.

The TCR originated in a human donor in good health. The gene calls are TRBV12-5 and TRBJ1-1; the D gene is possibly TRBD1 (6 bases). Specimen: CD8+ T cells from PBMCs. The CDR3 sequence: CASGFQLDSQNTEAFF. In DNA form, the CDR3 reads TGTGCTAGTGGTTTCCAACTGGACAGTCAAAACACTGAAGCTTTCTTT. The whole variable domain, remainder taken from reference TRBV12-5 and TRBJ1-1, is DARVTQTPRHKVTEMGQEVTMRCQPILGHNTVFWYRQTMMQGLELLAYFRNRAPLDDSGMPKDRFSAEMPDATLATLKIQPSEPRDSAVYFCASGFQLDSQNTEAFFGQGTRLTVV.